This T cell receptor beta chain was sequenced during a study of shared clonotypes between healthy human individuals. The V gene's germline CDR1 is SGHRS and CDR2 YFSETQ. The V end lost 4 bases, the J end lost 5 bases, and 12 bases lay between the germline ends. The length of the CDR3 is 13 residues. Here immunoSEQ multiplex PCR was the method, and the copy in TCRdb shows in-frame clones only, minus some. The top ten clones hold roughly 1.8% of a sample with hundreds of thousands of clones, around 72% of them seen once. The chain has TRBV5-1 and TRBJ2-5; possible D gene TRBD1, 6 bases. The clonotype originates from a woman in her 30s in good health. Sequenced input: memory CD4+ T cells sorted from blood. Subset: CD45RA-negative fraction. The DNA for the CDR3 is TGCGCCAGCAGCAAGGGGGTTGGGGAGACCCAGTACTTC. This gives the protein CASSKGVGETQYF.